The entry below gives a single T cell receptor beta chain sequence along with its context. No cognate antigen has been identified for it. One base away there is no much larger clone; base qualities are not given. V and J are trimmed by 5 bases and 6 bases, and the gene matches miss 16 bases of the junction. CDR1 KGHSH and CDR2 LQKENI were looked up in the germline V gene. The CDR3 numbers 17 residues from cysteine through phenylalanine. Only the CDR3 portion is preserved as DNA: 51 bases, with reading frame beginning at the first base. These data come from a study of cytomegalovirus exposure and HLA in healthy donors (dated by TCRdb to 2017 to 2019). About the full investigation: In an earlier analysis of several hundred of the donors, approximately 300 Gb of sequence data and approximately 100 million unique TCR beta sequences from 180 million or so T cells were reported. Roughly 300 gigabases of sequencing data and around 80 million unique TCR sequences made up an early release that covered about 640 HLA-typed donors. Among the approximately 400 genotyped donors, 75% to 90% belonged to the genetic ancestry cluster associated with self-reported Caucasian donors. The study was designed to test whether signatures of past pathogen exposure could be identified by cataloging public T cell receptors. Using immunosequencing, the study profiled T cell repertoires from 500 to 800 subjects and related those repertoires to cytomegalovirus serostatus. In addition to the first cohort of 666 subjects, a separate validation cohort of 130 or so different subjects was used. To predict cytomegalovirus infection status, the study brought together high-throughput TCR immunosequencing, statistical association of individual TCRs with disease status, and machine learning. A later analysis re-examined previously published TCR beta repertoires from roughly 720 donors and added high-resolution HLA genotyping to investigate patterns of TCR occurrence. Rather than drawing on any new phenotypic data, the later analysis identified candidate immune exposures from TCR beta sequences and the way those sequences occurred across donors. An earlier analysis of approximately 630 of the donors applied high-throughput TCR beta sequencing to assess whether each TCR beta V gene segment acted as functional or pseudogenic. Donor age, sex, ethnicity and CMV serostatus were collected together with the repertoire data. A later genetic analysis took genome-wide SNP genotypes for about three fifths of the roughly 700 donors and used that subset as a discovery cohort. Every repertoire in the discovery cohort had been generated on one and the same sequencing platform. Class I and class II HLA loci were covered by the typing at four-digit resolution. Typing coverage varied by locus: roughly 629-640 donors for A, B, C, DRB1 and DQB1; more than 500 for DQA1; 606 for DPA1; approximately 470 for DPB1. Because of strong linkage in the cohort, roughly five DR-DQ haplotypes were treated as single units for association and clustering. Across 398 genotyped donors of the cohort, an average of roughly 250,000 unique TCR beta nucleotide sequences per donor were sequenced, and 15% to 20% of those sequences were non-productive.

The cohort comprised fewer than 750 healthy bone marrow donors. All cohort members were sampled while nominally healthy, although unrecorded immune exposures were likely present. The donor tested CMV seropositive, placing the donor among the 310 or so seropositive members of the cohort. A peripheral blood sample was provided by each donor, and peripheral blood mononuclear cells were used for TCR beta sequencing. The Qiagen DNeasy Blood Extraction Kit was used to extract genomic DNA from the blood cell samples. Libraries were prepared through the immunoSEQ multiplex PCR assay. A mixture of 60 forward primers for TCR Vbeta segments and 13 reverse primers for TCR Jbeta segments was used in the multiplex PCR. The CDR3 region of rearranged TCR beta genes was amplified from genomic DNA by a multiplex PCR assay. On the Illumina HiSeq System, the amplified TCR beta libraries were sequenced as 87-base-pair reads. The paper's data handling went like this. Across the 666 repertoires, a later analysis counted some 81 million unique TCR beta chains, roughly 11 million of which were shared by at least two donors. A nearest-neighbor algorithm error-corrected the raw reads and collapsed the reads into unique sequences, merging closely related sequences to remove PCR and sequencing errors. CDR3 sequences were aligned to IMGT reference sequences to assign V, D and J gene segments. For a sequence to be retained, a match of at least six nucleotides was required to both a V gene segment and a J gene segment. A rearrangement was called productive if the CDR3 had no stop codons and remained in frame with V and J, and every other rearrangement was called non-productive. Following IMGT convention, CDR3 was defined as the stretch from the second conserved V-encoded cysteine up to the conserved J-encoded phenylalanine. In an earlier analysis of around 640 of the donors, sequences lacking an unambiguous match to a single V gene segment were excluded. In an earlier analysis of approximately 550 of the donors, V segments were called functional above 56.7% productive rearrangements and were called segregating when the between-donor standard deviation exceeded 5%. To diagnose cytomegalovirus status from the catalog of TCR beta chain sequences, a statistical classification framework was built. V and J gene assignment, in a later analysis, came from comparing TCR nucleotide sequences with IMGT/GENE-DB human TR gene sequences. The TCRdist pipeline was used in a later analysis to assign CDR3 sequences and most-parsimonious VDJ recombination scenarios. In a later analysis, each TCR beta chain was defined by its CDR3 amino acid sequence together with its V-gene family, and reads lacking a unique V-gene family were excluded. To address suspected cross-contamination and a sequencing artifact, a later analysis removed 450 to 700 highly shared, low-generation-probability nucleotide sequences. A later analysis calculated a clonal expansion index for each public chain from normalized within-repertoire ranks of inferred template counts. A later analysis computed generation probabilities with a VDJ recombination model fitted to out-of-frame rearrangements, and checked the results against IGoR. In a later analysis, TCR-TCR, TCR-HLA and TCR-CMV co-occurrence was scored with hypergeometric tests, and a repertoire-size bias correction was applied to TCR pairs. A later analysis estimated false discovery rates by permuting HLA or CMV assignments 20 times. In a later analysis, co-occurring TCRs were grouped using DBSCAN, with TCRdist sequence similarity added in when clustering inside HLA-allele-positive subsets. Co-occurrence clustering excluded repertoires with fewer than 30,000 or more than 120,000 public chains, plus five with anomalous nucleotide sharing. TCRdb carries this immuneACCESS record with in-frame sequences only. Its versions omit some clonotypes, under half of them owing to an unresolved V gene in the studies checked, with the rest unexplained. For V, J and clone size, that table is used; D and trimming come from the DNA. The sample table lists approximately 140,000 clones, about 64% of them with a count of one. Approximately 6.5% of the sample comes from the top ten.

The investigation overall reported the following: Linkage disequilibrium might explain the correlated functional status among segregating V segments, but an unknown experimental factor could not be ruled out. A further reported finding was that TCR beta sequences accurately predicted the HLA-A and HLA-B alleles for most subjects in the first cohort. Roughly uniform sequencing depth across donors was assumed in presence/absence analyses, although this assumption may not hold. Most TCR sequences were observed very rarely across donors, whereas some public TCRs were present in many individuals. In a later analysis, the rate of TCR association differed among HLA loci, with DRB1 alleles having the most associated TCRs and HLA-C alleles having the fewest. In an earlier analysis of some 540 of the donors, most TCR beta V segments appeared in productive rearrangements about 90% or about 30% of the time, broadly matching IMGT annotations. In a later genetic analysis, fewer N-insertions in productive TCRs were reported among donors in an Asian-associated ancestry cluster than the roughly 700-donor mean. A cluster of highly shared sequence variants was judged likely to be a technical artifact of the sequencing pipeline. Compared with equally common non-associated chains, HLA-associated TCR beta chains in a later analysis were more clonally expanded and had lower generation probabilities. Roughly 15 rarely observed V segments, including chromosome 9 orphons, were excluded from the earlier analysis of approximately 500 of the donors because counts were too low. Some IMGT-functional V segments, including TRBV6-2 and TRBV6-3, could not be told apart with the 87-base-pair reads, so those segments were excluded. The authors suggested that the approach could potentially be extended to other disease states and immunological phenotypes. According to a later analysis, most CMV-associated TCR beta chains appeared to be HLA-restricted, and the HLA associations seemed to be driven largely by CMV exposure. This cohort had only TCR beta chains sequenced, and the lack of alpha or paired-chain data limited which features could be detected. The classifier was reported to diagnose cytomegalovirus status with high specificity and sensitivity in both the original and validation cohorts. In vitro tests confirmed that three of the cytomegalovirus-associated TCR beta chains recognize cytomegalovirus antigens. When HLA alleles, especially DR and DQ, strongly co-occurred, TCR associations were difficult to assign to individual alleles. In a later analysis, several top co-occurrence clusters were reported to appear linked to parvovirus B19, influenza, CMV and Epstein-Barr virus. Immune exposure information for the cohort was limited to CMV serostatus. Because some donors lacked HLA typing at each locus, the association tests relied only on the typed subset. In a later analysis, some 17,000 TCR beta sequences were associated with specific HLA alleles at a false discovery rate of 0.05. The study listed 170 or so TCR beta chains as associated with cytomegalovirus. V-gene and J-gene trimming of TCR beta chains was associated with a missense DCLRE1C variant in a later genetic analysis, and the association was replicated in an independent cohort.

The TCR sequence derives from a woman aged 55 to 70 in good health and CMV-seropositive. Material for sequencing was PBMCs. The receptor chain draws on TRBV18 and TRBJ2-1, and 7 junction bases match TRBD2. The DNA is TGTGCCAGCTCAAAACGACTAGCCGACACCCAAACCAATGAGCAGTTCTTC. Translation gives CASSKRLADTQTNEQFF.